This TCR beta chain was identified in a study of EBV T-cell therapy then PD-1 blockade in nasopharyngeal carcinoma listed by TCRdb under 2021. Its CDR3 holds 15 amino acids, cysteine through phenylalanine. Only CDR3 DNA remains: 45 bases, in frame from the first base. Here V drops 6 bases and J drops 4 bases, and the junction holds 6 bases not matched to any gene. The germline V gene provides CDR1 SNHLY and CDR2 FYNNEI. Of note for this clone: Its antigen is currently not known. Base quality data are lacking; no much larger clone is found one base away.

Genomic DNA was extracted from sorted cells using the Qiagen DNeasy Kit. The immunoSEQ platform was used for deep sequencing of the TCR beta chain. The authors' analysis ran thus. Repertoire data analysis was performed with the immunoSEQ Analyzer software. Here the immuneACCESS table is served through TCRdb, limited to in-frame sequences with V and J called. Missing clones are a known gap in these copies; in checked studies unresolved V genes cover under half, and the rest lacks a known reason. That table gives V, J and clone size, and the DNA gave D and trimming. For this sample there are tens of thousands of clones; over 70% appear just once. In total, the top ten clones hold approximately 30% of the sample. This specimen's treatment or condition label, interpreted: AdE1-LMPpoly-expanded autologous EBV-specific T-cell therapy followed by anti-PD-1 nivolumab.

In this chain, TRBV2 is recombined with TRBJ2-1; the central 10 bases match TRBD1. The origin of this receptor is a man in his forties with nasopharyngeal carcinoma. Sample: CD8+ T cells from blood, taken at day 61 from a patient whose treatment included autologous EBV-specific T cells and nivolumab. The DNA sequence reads TGTGCCAGCAGAGAGACAGGGGGCCTGTACAATGAGCAGTTCTTC. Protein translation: CASRETGGLYNEQFF.